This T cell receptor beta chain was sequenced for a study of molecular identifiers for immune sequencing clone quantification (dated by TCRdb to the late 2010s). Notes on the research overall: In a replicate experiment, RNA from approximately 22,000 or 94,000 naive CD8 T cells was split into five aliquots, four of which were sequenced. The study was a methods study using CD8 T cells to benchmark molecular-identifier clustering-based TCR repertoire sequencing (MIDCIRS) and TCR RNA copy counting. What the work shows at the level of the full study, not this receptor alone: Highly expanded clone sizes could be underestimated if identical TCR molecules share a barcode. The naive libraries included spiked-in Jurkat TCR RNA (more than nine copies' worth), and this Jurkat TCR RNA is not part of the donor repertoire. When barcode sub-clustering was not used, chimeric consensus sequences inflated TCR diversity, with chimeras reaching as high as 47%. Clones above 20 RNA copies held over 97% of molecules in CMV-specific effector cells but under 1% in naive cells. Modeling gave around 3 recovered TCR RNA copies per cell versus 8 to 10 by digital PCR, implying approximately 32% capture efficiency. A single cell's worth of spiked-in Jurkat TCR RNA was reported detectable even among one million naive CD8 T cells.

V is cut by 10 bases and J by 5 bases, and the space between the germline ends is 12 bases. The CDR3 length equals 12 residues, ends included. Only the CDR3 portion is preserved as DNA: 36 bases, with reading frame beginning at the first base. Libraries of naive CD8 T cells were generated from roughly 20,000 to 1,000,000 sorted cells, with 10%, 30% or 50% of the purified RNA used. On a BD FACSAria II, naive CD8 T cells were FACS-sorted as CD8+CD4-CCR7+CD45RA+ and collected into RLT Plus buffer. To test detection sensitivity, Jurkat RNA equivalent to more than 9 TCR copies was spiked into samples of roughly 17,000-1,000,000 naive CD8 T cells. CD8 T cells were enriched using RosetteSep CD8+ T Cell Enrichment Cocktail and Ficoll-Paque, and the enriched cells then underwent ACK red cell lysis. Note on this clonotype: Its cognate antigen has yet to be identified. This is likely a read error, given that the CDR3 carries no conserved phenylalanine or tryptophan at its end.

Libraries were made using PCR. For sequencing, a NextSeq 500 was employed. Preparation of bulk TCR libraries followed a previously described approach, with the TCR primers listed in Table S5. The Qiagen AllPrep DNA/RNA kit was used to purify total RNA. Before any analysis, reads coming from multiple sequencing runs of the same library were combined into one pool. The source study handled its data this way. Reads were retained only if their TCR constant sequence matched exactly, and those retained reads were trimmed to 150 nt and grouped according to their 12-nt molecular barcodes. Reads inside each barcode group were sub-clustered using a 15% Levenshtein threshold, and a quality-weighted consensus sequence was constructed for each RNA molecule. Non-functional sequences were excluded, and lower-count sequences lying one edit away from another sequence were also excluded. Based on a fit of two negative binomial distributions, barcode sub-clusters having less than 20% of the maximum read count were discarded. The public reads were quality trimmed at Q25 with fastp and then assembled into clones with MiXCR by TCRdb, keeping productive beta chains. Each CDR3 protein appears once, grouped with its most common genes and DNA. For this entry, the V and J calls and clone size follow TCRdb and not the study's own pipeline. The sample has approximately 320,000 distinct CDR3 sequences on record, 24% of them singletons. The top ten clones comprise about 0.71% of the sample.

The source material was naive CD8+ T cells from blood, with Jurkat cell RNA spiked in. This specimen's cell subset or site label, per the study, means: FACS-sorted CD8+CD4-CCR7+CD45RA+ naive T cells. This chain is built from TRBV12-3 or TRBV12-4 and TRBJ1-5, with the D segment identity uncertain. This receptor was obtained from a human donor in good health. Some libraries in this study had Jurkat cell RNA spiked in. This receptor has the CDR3 CAKLVQDQPQHS. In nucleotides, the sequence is TGTGCCAAACTAGTCCAGGATCAGCCCCAGCATTCT.